This is a list of T cell receptor beta chains from one sample in a study of cytotoxic CD8 clonotypes in ibrutinib-treated CLL. Clones were sequenced by immunoSEQ multiplex PCR, and TCRdb holds only the in-frame ones, with some missing. Found here are 120,000 to 150,000 clones, 80% to 95% of them singletons; the top ten hold under 14%. The sample consisted of PBMCs, taken after 12 months of ibrutinib treatment. These receptors originate from a human donor with chronic lymphocytic leukemia. Each CDR3 is given with its conserved first and last residue. Fields, in order: clone size, D gene, V gene, J gene, CDR3 DNA, CDR3 protein. D genes are given only for firm matches. A row's size may be missing; if present it is once, few, many or a size class.

size: once
D: .
V: TRBV7-2
J: TRBJ1-4
DNA: TGTGCCAGCAGCTCCCTGGGTCGGAGGAATGAAAAACTGTTTTTT
CDR3: CASSSLGRRNEKLFF

size: .
D: .
V: TRBV9
J: TRBJ2-3
DNA: TGTGCCAGCAGCCCCTTAGTGGGGGCAGATACGCAGTATTTT
CDR3: CASSPLVGADTQYF

size: .
D: .
V: TRBV28
J: TRBJ2-3
DNA: TGTGCCAGCAGTTTAGTCAGGCATACGCAGTATTTT
CDR3: CASSLVRHTQYF

size: .
D: .
V: TRBV6-5
J: TRBJ1-5
DNA: TGTGCCAGCGGAGGGTCATATCAGCCCCAGCATTTT
CDR3: CASGGSYQPQHF

size: .
D: .
V: TRBV5-5
J: TRBJ2-6
DNA: TGTGCCAGCAGCTTTCGGGATCTTTCTGGGGCCAACGTCCTGACTTTC
CDR3: CASSFRDLSGANVLTF

size: once
D: TRBD1
V: TRBV7-2
J: TRBJ2-5
DNA: TGTGCCAGCAGCTTACTGGGACAGGGCTTAGAGACCCAGTACTTC
CDR3: CASSLLGQGLETQYF

size: once
D: .
V: TRBV5-1
J: TRBJ2-1
DNA: TGCGCCAGCAGCTTGGCTACCAACTACAATGAGCAGTTCTTC
CDR3: CASSLATNYNEQFF

size: once
D: .
V: TRBV28
J: TRBJ2-7
DNA: TGTGCCAGCAGTTTATGGAGTGAAGCAAACTACGAGCAGTACTTC
CDR3: CASSLWSEANYEQYF

size: .
D: .
V: TRBV27
J: TRBJ2-3
DNA: TGTGCCAGCAGTTTAAAAGATACGCAGTATTTT
CDR3: CASSLKDTQYF

size: once
D: TRBD1
V: TRBV7-9
J: TRBJ1-4
DNA: TGTGCCAGCAGCTTTGGAACAGGGGTTAGAACTAATGAAAAACTGTTTTTT
CDR3: CASSFGTGVRTNEKLFF

size: .
D: .
V: TRBV11-3
J: TRBJ1-1
DNA: TGTGCCAGCAGCCCGAGGGGCAGCTCGAACACTGAAGCTTTCTTT
CDR3: CASSPRGSSNTEAFF

size: .
D: .
V: TRBV28
J: TRBJ1-2
DNA: TGTGCCAGCACCACCCCGGGGCATGGCTACACCTTC
CDR3: CASTTPGHGYTF

size: once
D: .
V: TRBV7-9
J: TRBJ1-1
DNA: TGTGCCAGCAGTTTTGGAGTCCGGGGGAGTCACACTGAAGCTTTCTTT
CDR3: CASSFGVRGSHTEAFF

size: .
D: TRBD2
V: TRBV6-5
J: TRBJ2-7
DNA: TGTGCCAGCAGTTACAGCGGGGGCGTAAGCTCCTACGAGCAGTACTTC
CDR3: CASSYSGGVSSYEQYF

size: .
D: .
V: TRBV7-8
J: TRBJ1-3
DNA: TGTGCCAGCAGCTTAGCGGGTTCTGGAAACACCATATATTTT
CDR3: CASSLAGSGNTIYF

size: .
D: TRBD1
V: TRBV10-1
J: TRBJ2-7
DNA: TGCGCCAGCAGTGGACCAGGGGGCCACGAGCAGTACTTC
CDR3: CASSGPGGHEQYF

size: .
D: .
V: TRBV5-1
J: TRBJ2-7
DNA: TGCGCCAGCAGCTTGGATCCGGACGCTACAATCTACGAGCAGTACTTC
CDR3: CASSLDPDATIYEQYF

size: large
D: TRBD2
V: TRBV13
J: TRBJ2-2
DNA: TGTGCCAGCAGCTTTAGGGAGGGCCTCGGCACCGGGGAGCTGTTTTTT
CDR3: CASSFREGLGTGELFF

size: .
D: .
V: TRBV6-6
J: TRBJ2-3
DNA: TGTGCCAGCAGTTACCGCGGGACCGACACAGATACGCAGTATTTT
CDR3: CASSYRGTDTDTQYF

size: .
D: TRBD2
V: TRBV7-8
J: TRBJ2-7
DNA: TGTGCCAGCAGCCCCCTTCTGAGCGGGAGTTCCTACGAGCAGTACTTC
CDR3: CASSPLLSGSSYEQYF

size: .
D: .
V: TRBV10-3
J: TRBJ2-1
DNA: TGTGCCATCCAGGGAAGACTGCCCGGAGACTTCTCCTACAATGAGCAGTTCTTC
CDR3: CAIQGRLPGDFSYNEQFF

size: .
D: .
V: TRBV28
J: TRBJ1-2
DNA: TGTGCCAGCAGTTTAACCGGCATACCGGGATATGGCTACACCTTC
CDR3: CASSLTGIPGYGYTF

size: .
D: .
V: TRBV5-4
J: TRBJ2-2
DNA: TGTGCCAGCAGCTTGGCCCCTGGAGGGCCAAGTGGGGAGCTGTTTTTT
CDR3: CASSLAPGGPSGELFF

size: few
D: TRBD1
V: TRBV6-1
J: TRBJ1-5
DNA: TGTGCCAGCAGTGAAGCTGGGACAGGGAAGCAGCCCCAGCATTTT
CDR3: CASSEAGTGKQPQHF

size: .
D: .
V: TRBV9
J: TRBJ1-1
DNA: TGTGCCAGCAGCGTAAATACAGGGACCGCTGAAGCTTTCTTT
CDR3: CASSVNTGTAEAFF

size: once
D: TRBD2
V: TRBV5-4
J: TRBJ2-2
DNA: TGTGCCAGCAGCTTGGGACTAGCGGGAGAAAACAACACCGGGGAGCTGTTTTTT
CDR3: CASSLGLAGENNTGELFF

size: .
D: .
V: TRBV7-3
J: TRBJ2-2
DNA: TGTGCCAGCAGGCTAGCATGGTCCGGGGAGCTGTTTTTT
CDR3: CASRLAWSGELFF

size: .
D: .
V: TRBV9
J: TRBJ1-5
DNA: TGTGCCAGCAGCGTTTCCGGGGATCTTTATCAGCCCCAGCATTTT
CDR3: CASSVSGDLYQPQHF

size: .
D: .
V: TRBV5-5
J: TRBJ1-5
DNA: TGTGCCAGCAGCTTGCCCGGAGGCAATCAGCCCCAGCATTTT
CDR3: CASSLPGGNQPQHF

size: .
D: TRBD2
V: TRBV4-3
J: TRBJ2-1
DNA: TGCGCCAGCAGCCAAGACGAGGCGGTAGCGGGAGGACAAGGTGAGCAGTTCTTC
CDR3: CASSQDEAVAGGQGEQFF

size: .
D: .
V: TRBV27
J: TRBJ2-7
DNA: TGTGCCAGCAGTACCTCCGGGACACACAACACCTACGAGCAGTACTTC
CDR3: CASSTSGTHNTYEQYF

size: .
D: .
V: TRBV5-1
J: TRBJ2-1
DNA: TGCGCCAGCAGCCTGGTAGGGGGGGAGGCTATAAGATACAATGAGCAGTTCTTC
CDR3: CASSLVGGEAIRYNEQFF

size: .
D: TRBD1
V: TRBV19
J: TRBJ1-1
DNA: TGTGCCAGTAGTATTCGACAGGGGTGGACTGAAGCTTTCTTT
CDR3: CASSIRQGWTEAFF

size: .
D: TRBD2
V: TRBV4-2
J: TRBJ2-1
DNA: TGTGCCAGCGGAACCGGGACTAGCGGACTTGAGCAGTTCTTC
CDR3: CASGTGTSGLEQFF

size: .
D: .
V: TRBV11-3
J: TRBJ2-7
DNA: TGTGCCAGCAGCCCCCCCGAACGGCACGAGCAGTACTTC
CDR3: CASSPPERHEQYF

size: .
D: .
V: TRBV28
J: TRBJ2-7
DNA: TGTGCCGCCAGCAGGGACGGCGGTACCTACGAGCAGTACTTC
CDR3: CAASRDGGTYEQYF

size: .
D: .
V: TRBV5-8
J: TRBJ2-7
DNA: TGTGCCAGCAGCTTGGTATTTTCAGGTTTTTACCCAGGAGACTACGAGCAGTACTTC
CDR3: CASSLVFSGFYPGDYEQYF

size: .
D: TRBD2
V: TRBV27
J: TRBJ2-5
DNA: TGTGCCAGCAGCGGACTAGAAATTAAGACCCAGTACTTC
CDR3: CASSGLEIKTQYF

size: .
D: TRBD2
V: TRBV7-7
J: TRBJ2-3
DNA: TGTGCTAGCAGCTTAGGAGGGGAGGGAGATACGCAGTATTTT
CDR3: CASSLGGEGDTQYF

size: .
D: TRBD1
V: TRBV5-6
J: TRBJ1-2
DNA: TGTGCCAGCAGCCCGGGACAGGGGAATACTAACTATGGCTACACCTTC
CDR3: CASSPGQGNTNYGYTF

size: .
D: TRBD1
V: TRBV7-9
J: TRBJ1-4
DNA: TGTGCCAGCAGCCTATCCCCCGGGACAGTCGCAACTAATGAAAAACTGTTTTTT
CDR3: CASSLSPGTVATNEKLFF

size: .
D: TRBD1
V: TRBV5-1
J: TRBJ1-1
DNA: TGCGCCAGCTCGGACAGGCTGAACACTGAAGCTTTCTTT
CDR3: CASSDRLNTEAFF

size: .
D: TRBD1
V: TRBV9
J: TRBJ2-5
DNA: TGTGCCAGCAGCCTTAGACAGGGGTACCAAGAGACCCAGTACTTC
CDR3: CASSLRQGYQETQYF

size: .
D: .
V: TRBV25-1
J: TRBJ2-7
DNA: TGTGCCAGCAGTGAATATGTGTGGGAGCAGTACTTC
CDR3: CASSEYVWEQYF

size: .
D: TRBD2
V: TRBV19
J: TRBJ2-1
DNA: TGTGCCAGTAGTATACCACAGGGCCTAGCGGGAGGGGCCTACAATGAGCAGTTCTTC
CDR3: CASSIPQGLAGGAYNEQFF

size: .
D: .
V: TRBV19
J: TRBJ2-5
DNA: TGTGCCAGTAGCAAACAAGAACAAGAGACCCAGTACTTC
CDR3: CASSKQEQETQYF

size: once
D: TRBD2
V: TRBV19
J: TRBJ2-5
DNA: TGTGCCAGTAGTATTAAGGTGAGCGGGAGAACGCCAGAGACCCAGTACTTC
CDR3: CASSIKVSGRTPETQYF

size: .
D: .
V: TRBV27
J: TRBJ2-3
DNA: TGTGCCAGCAGCGGGATCTGGGGAAGAACCACAGATACGCAGTATTTT
CDR3: CASSGIWGRTTDTQYF

size: .
D: TRBD2
V: TRBV7-2
J: TRBJ2-7
DNA: TGTGCCAGCGCTAAAGGGGAGGGGTTGTCCTACGAGCAGTACTTC
CDR3: CASAKGEGLSYEQYF